One and the same sample provided the 17 T cell receptor beta chains below, sequenced in a study of post-analysis software for immune sequencing data. Whole-study findings and limits: TRBV segments more frequent in patients than in controls numbered five and included TRBV5-6, TRBV5-1 and TRBV20-1.

What these receptors recognize is not known. TCR beta cDNA libraries had unique molecular identifiers. Via MiXCR, TCRdb re-called the PCR reads, giving one row per CDR3 protein. The data contain 350,000 to 500,000 distinct CDR3 sequences, approximately 42% of them singletons. The sequenced sample was blood. The receptors come from a girl aged 2-10 years with multiple sclerosis.

This clonotype was observed a few times. The chain has TRBV3-1 and TRBJ2-7; 8 bases fit TRBD1. CDR3 size: 13 residues. Looked up from germline, CDR1 is LGHDT and CDR2 is YNNKEL (reference sequence). With V trimmed by 5 bases and J by 4 bases, 4 bases remained unmatched. The CDR3 coding sequence is TGTGCCAGCAGCAACAGGGGGAGGTACGAGCAGTACTTC. Its translation is CASSNRGRYEQYF.

This chain joins TRBV28 and TRBJ1-5, with TRBD1 identical over 8 bases. With 6 bases clipped from V and 4 bases from J, the junction kept 5 bases outside the gene matches. This CDR3 is built from 14 residues. Germline CDR1 reads MDHEN; CDR2 reads SYDVKM. This chain's CDR3 is CASSTHRGNQPQHF. The CDR3 DNA sequence: TGTGCCAGCAGCACCCACAGGGGGAATCAGCCCCAGCATTTT.

J is TRBJ2-5 and V is TRBV12-3 or TRBV12-4; D gene ambiguous. This CDR3 has 14 residues. V was trimmed by 0 bases and J by 3 bases, leaving 8 bases between them. The DNA for the CDR3 is TGTGCCAGCAGTTTAGCGCCGCAAGAAGAGACCCAGTACTTC. It specifies CASSLAPQEETQYF.

This chain uses TRBV10-1 with TRBJ2-3, with D maybe TRBD1 (6 bases). The CDR3 is 16 residues long. Trimming cost V 1 base and J 5 bases, with 16 bases left between them. Germline CDR1 reads WNHNN; CDR2 reads SYGVQD (reference sequence). CDR3 residues: CASSEFQRGTGDTQYF. As DNA, the CDR3 is TGCGCCAGCAGTGAGTTCCAGAGGGGGACCGGAGATACGCAGTATTTT.

This clonotype has a handful of counts. The V and J genes are TRBV20-1 and TRBJ2-7, with D perhaps TRBD1 or TRBD2 (6 bases each). The length of the CDR3 is 10 residues. Trimming pared 6 bases from V and 5 bases from J, leaving 8 bases between. In germline, CDR1 is DFQATT, CDR2 SNEGSKA (reference sequence). CDR3 nucleotides: TGCAGTGCCCGGGGGCACGAGCAGTACTTC. Translating it yields CSARGHEQYF.

The chain carries TRBV12-3 or TRBV12-4 and TRBJ2-3; 10 bases map to TRBD2. The CDR3 loop spans 16 amino acids. V shed 5 bases and J 6 bases; nucleotides not matched to a gene: 11. CDR3 in DNA: TGTGCCAGCAGTCCTACTGGACTAGCGGTGGATGATACGCAGTATTTT. Its protein product is CASSPTGLAVDDTQYF.

This clonotype turned up a few times. The chain links TRBV24-1 to TRBJ2-6; D is unresolved. Per the germline V gene, CDR1 is KGHDR and CDR2 is SFDVKD. Deletions cut 2 bases from V and 10 bases from J, with 17 bases between. The CDR3 is 16 residues long. The CDR3 region has the DNA TGTGCCACCAGTGATTCCCCAGCGACCACCCGAAACGTCCTGACTTTC. It codes for CATSDSPATTRNVLTF.

The V and J genes are TRBV3-1 and TRBJ1-6; D gene unclear. The length of the CDR3 is 12 residues. Looked up from germline, CDR1 is LGHDT and CDR2 is YNNKEL (reference sequence). Trimming stripped 2 bases from V and 7 bases from J, with 3 bases between. Here the CDR3 DNA reads TGTGCCAGCAGCCAACAGAATTCACCCCTCCACTTT. This translates into CASSQQNSPLHF.

The chain is built from TRBV5-1 and TRBJ2-7, with 8 bases lining up with TRBD1. The CDR3 consists of 17 residues. CDR1 is SGHRS and CDR2 is YFSETQ in the germline V gene. V lost 4 bases and J lost 2; bases outside the gene matches: 14. Here the CDR3 reads CASSKASRDRSAYEQYF. CDR3 nucleotide sequence: TGCGCCAGCAGCAAGGCTTCCCGGGACAGGTCCGCCTACGAGCAGTACTTC.

This clonotype was detected a few times. V gene TRBV21-1 combines with J gene TRBJ2-7; the table's D call TRBD1 went unverified against the DNA. TRBV21-1 is labeled a pseudogene. This CDR3 is 14 amino acids long. The CDR3 bases are TGTGCCAGCAGCAAGACAGGGGGCGAATACGAGCAGTACTTC. It yields the protein CASSKTGGEYEQYF.

This clonotype has more than one count but fewer than ten. The CDR3 sequence is CASSSGQGRTEAFF. In nucleotides, the CDR3 is TGTGCCAGCAGCTCGGGACAGGGTCGCACTGAAGCTTTCTTT. The chain employs TRBV28 and TRBJ1-1, with 9 bases fitting TRBD1. The germline CDR1 and CDR2 sequences are MDHEN and SYDVKM. CDR3 length equals 14 residues. V gave up 6 bases and J gave up 4 bases; unmatched junction bases: 6.

In its sample, this clonotype was seen a few times. The V call is TRBV20-1, the J call TRBJ1-1; tentative D call: TRBD1 (6 bases). The CDR3 consists of 13 residues. Germline V gene data show CDR1 as DFQATT and CDR2 as SNEGSKA (reference sequence). Trimming took off 4 bases at V and 3 bases at J, with 12 bases between the two ends. CDR3 loop: CSANNRVYTEAFF. Here the CDR3 DNA reads TGCAGTGCTAATAACAGGGTTTACACTGAAGCTTTCTTT.

The CDR3 reads CASSSLSGTHEQFF. The CDR3 region has the DNA TGTGCCAGCAGTTCCCTTAGCGGGACTCATGAGCAGTTCTTC. This sequence joins TRBV7-9 and TRBJ2-1; 8 positions agree with TRBD2. The ends lost 6 bases at V and 8 bases at J; junction bases unmatched: 9. Germline lookup yields CDR1 SEHNR and CDR2 FQNEAQ (reference sequence). CDR3 length equals 14 residues.

J is TRBJ2-1 and V is TRBV27; D unresolved. The CDR3 has 14 residues. Trimming stripped 6 bases from V and 6 bases from J, with 15 bases between. The V gene's germline CDR1 is MNHEY and CDR2 SMNVEV (reference sequence). CDR3: CASSRHPKINEQFF. Written as DNA, the CDR3 is TGTGCCAGCAGCCGCCACCCAAAGATCAATGAGCAGTTCTTC.

This clonotype was seen only a few times. The CDR3 loop reads CATRGSKSYEQYF. The DNA of the CDR3 is TGTGCCACCCGAGGGTCTAAGTCCTACGAGCAGTACTTC. The rearrangement links TRBV28 to TRBJ2-7; D perhaps matches TRBD2 (5 bases). The germline gives CDR1 MDHEN, CDR2 SYDVKM. The CDR3 has 13 residues. The ends were cut back, 10 bases at V and 1 base at J, with 14 bases in the middle.

The V call is TRBV4-3, the J call TRBJ2-3, with a possible D match to TRBD2 (5 bases). Trimming pared 0 bases from V and 5 bases from J, leaving 18 bases between. Looked up from germline, CDR1 is LGHNA and CDR2 is YSLEER. The length of the CDR3 is 17 residues. The CDR3 DNA sequence: TGCGCCAGCAGCCAAGATTTGGCTAGCTCTCGTAGAGATACGCAGTATTTT. Protein: CASSQDLASSRRDTQYF.

The J gene is TRBJ1-2, the V gene TRBV5-5; D unclear. V gave up 0 bases and J gave up 4 bases, with 7 bases separating them. Germline V CDR1 and CDR2: SGHKS, YYEKEE (reference sequence). The CDR3 contains 13 residues. Written as DNA, the CDR3 is TGTGCCAGCAGCTTGGTGGCAGTCTATGGCTACACCTTC. This sequence encodes CASSLVAVYGYTF.